This T cell receptor beta chain was obtained from a study of cytomegalovirus exposure and HLA in healthy donors. 60 Vbeta and 13 Jbeta primers were used in PCR. The protocol was immunoSEQ multiplex PCR, while the TCRdb copy is restricted to in-frame clones and leaves out a portion. The top ten hold 2.4% of the sample, which has some 140,000 clones, about 61% seen once. Germline V gives CDR1 SGHNT, CDR2 YYREEE (reference sequence). The V and J ends lost 4 bases and 1 base respectively, with 11 bases between them. The CDR3 runs 14 residues. Worth noting for this clone: Its antigen is as yet unknown.

Whole-study findings and limits: Some 150 TCR beta chains were listed as cytomegalovirus-associated. By HLA locus, TCR association rates varied in a later analysis, with DRB1 showing the most and HLA-C the fewest.

V usage is TRBV5-4 and J usage is TRBJ1-1, with D hard to call. The TCR sequence derives from a woman aged 40-49 years in good health and CMV-seronegative. The specimen sequenced was PBMCs. For the CDR3, the DNA is TGTGCCAGCAGCCTCCGGGATGGGAACACTGAAGCTTTCTTT. This encodes CASSLRDGNTEAFF.